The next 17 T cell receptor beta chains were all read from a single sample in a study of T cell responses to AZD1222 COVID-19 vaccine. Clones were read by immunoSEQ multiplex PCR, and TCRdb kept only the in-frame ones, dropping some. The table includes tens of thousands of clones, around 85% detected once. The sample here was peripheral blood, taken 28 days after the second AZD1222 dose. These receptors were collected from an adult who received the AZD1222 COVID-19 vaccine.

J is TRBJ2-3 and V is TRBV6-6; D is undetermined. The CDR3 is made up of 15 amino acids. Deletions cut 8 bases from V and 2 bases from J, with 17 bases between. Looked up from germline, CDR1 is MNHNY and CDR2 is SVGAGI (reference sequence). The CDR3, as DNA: TGTGCCAGCGGGCAACCGTCCTCCTACACAGATACGCAGTATTTT. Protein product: CASGQPSSYTDTQYF.

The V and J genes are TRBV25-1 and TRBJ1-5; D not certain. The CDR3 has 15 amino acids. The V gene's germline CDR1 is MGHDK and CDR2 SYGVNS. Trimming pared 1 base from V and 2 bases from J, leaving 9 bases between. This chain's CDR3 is CASSEWGDGNQPQHF. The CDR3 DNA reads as TGTGCCAGCAGTGAATGGGGAGACGGCAATCAGCCCCAGCATTTT.

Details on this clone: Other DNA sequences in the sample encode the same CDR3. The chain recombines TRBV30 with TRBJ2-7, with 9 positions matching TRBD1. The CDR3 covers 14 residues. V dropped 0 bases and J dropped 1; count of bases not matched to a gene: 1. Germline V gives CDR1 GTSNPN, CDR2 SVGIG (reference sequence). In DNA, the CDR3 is TGTGCCTGGAGTGTAGGGACAGGGTCCTACGAGCAGTACTTC. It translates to CAWSVGTGSYEQYF.

In DNA, the CDR3 is TGTGCCAGTAGCGCCCACAGGGTTGGAAACACCATATATTTT. This sequence encodes CASSAHRVGNTIYF. This chain links TRBV19 with TRBJ1-3; D possibly corresponds to TRBD1 (6 bases). The germline V gene encodes CDR1 LNHDA and CDR2 SQIVND (reference sequence). V gave up 6 bases and J gave up 3 bases, with 12 bases separating them. The CDR3 consists of 14 residues.

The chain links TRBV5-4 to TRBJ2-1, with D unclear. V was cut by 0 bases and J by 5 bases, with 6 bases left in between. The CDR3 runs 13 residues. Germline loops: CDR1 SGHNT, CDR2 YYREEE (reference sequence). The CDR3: CASSLEGDNEQFF. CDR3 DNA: TGTGCCAGCAGCTTGGAGGGCGACAATGAGCAGTTCTTC.

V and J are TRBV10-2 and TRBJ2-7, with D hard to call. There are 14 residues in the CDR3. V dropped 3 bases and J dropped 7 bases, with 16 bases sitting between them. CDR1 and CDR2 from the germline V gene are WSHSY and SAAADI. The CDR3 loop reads CASSDYQGMDEQYF. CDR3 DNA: TGCGCCAGCAGTGACTACCAAGGAATGGATGAGCAGTACTTC.

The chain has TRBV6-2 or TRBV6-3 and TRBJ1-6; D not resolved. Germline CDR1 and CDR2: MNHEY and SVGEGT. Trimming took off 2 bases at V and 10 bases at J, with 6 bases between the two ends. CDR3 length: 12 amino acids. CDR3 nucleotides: TGTGCCAGCAGTTACCCCCGGTCACCCCTCCACTTT. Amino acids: CASSYPRSPLHF.

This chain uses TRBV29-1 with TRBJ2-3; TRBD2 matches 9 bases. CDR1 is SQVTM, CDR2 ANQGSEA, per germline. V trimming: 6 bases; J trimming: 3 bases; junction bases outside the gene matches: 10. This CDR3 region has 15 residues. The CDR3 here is CSVPTGLAGTDTQYF. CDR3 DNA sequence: TGCAGCGTCCCCACGGGTCTAGCGGGGACAGATACGCAGTATTTT.

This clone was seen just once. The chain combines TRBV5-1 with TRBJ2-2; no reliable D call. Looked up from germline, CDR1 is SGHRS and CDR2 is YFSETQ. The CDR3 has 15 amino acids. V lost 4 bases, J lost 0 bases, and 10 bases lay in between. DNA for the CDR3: TGCGCCAGCAGCACGGGCAGGTCGAACACCGGGGAGCTGTTTTTT. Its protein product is CASSTGRSNTGELFF.

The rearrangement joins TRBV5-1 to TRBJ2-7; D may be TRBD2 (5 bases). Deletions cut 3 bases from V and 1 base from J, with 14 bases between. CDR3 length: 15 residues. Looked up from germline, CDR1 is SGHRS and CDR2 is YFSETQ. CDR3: CASSYRGLGSYEQYF. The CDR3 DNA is TGCGCCAGCAGCTATCGAGGGTTAGGTTCCTACGAGCAGTACTTC.

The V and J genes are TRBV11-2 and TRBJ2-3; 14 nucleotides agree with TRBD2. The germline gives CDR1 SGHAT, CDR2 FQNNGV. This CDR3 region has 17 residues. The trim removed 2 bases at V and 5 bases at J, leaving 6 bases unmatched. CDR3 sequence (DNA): TGTGCCAGCAGCTTATCGGGACTAGCGGGGGCGGGAGATACGCAGTATTTT. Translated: CASSLSGLAGAGDTQYF.

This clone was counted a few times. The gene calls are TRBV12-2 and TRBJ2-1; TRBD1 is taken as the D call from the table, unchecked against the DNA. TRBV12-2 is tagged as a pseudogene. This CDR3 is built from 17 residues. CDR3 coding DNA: TGTGCAAGTCGCCTAAGGACAAAAACCGGCTCCTACAATGAGCAGTTCTTC. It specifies CASRLRTKTGSYNEQFF.

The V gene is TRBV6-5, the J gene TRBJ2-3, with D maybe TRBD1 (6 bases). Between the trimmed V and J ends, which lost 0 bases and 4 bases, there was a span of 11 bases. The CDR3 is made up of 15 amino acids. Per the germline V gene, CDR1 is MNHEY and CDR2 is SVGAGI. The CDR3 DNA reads TGTGCCAGCAGTTACTCGTGGGGGCGGTCAGATACGCAGTATTTT. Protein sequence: CASSYSWGRSDTQYF.

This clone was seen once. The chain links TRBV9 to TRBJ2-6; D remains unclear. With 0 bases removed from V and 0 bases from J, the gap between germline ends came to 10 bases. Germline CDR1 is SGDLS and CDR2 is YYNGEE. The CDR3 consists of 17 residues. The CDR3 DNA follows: TGTGCCAGCAGCGTAGTCCCTCGAGGCTCTGGGGCCAACGTCCTGACTTTC. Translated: CASSVVPRGSGANVLTF.

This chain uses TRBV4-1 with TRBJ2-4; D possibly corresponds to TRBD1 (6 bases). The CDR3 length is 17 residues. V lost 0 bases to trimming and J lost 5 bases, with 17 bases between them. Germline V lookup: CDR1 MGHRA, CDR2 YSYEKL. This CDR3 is CASSQDGGGRWENIQYF. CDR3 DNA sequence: TGCGCCAGCAGCCAAGATGGTGGGGGCAGGTGGGAAAACATTCAGTACTTC.

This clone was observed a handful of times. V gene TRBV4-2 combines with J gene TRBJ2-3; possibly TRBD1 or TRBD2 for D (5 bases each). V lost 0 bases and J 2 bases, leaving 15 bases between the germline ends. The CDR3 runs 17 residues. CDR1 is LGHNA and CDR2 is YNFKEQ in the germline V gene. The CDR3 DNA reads TGTGCCAGCAGCCAAGATGAGGGACGCGTGGACACAGATACGCAGTATTTT. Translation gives CASSQDEGRVDTDTQYF.

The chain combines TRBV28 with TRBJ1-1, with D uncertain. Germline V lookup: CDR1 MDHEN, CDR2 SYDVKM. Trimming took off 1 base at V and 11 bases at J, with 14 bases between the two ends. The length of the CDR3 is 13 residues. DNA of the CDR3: TGTGCCAGCAGTTTATCCGTAGAGGGTAGGGCTTTCTTT. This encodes CASSLSVEGRAFF.